Sequencing of this T cell receptor beta chain was carried out in a study of esophageal squamous cell carcinoma under preoperative chemotherapy (dated by TCRdb to the late 2010s). For the study in its entirety: In the study, TCR repertoires were profiled in both peripheral blood T cells and tumor-infiltrating lymphocytes. The study examined the effect of paclitaxel-nedaplatin chemotherapy on T-cell receptor repertoires in patients with esophageal squamous cell carcinoma. The cohort comprised four to six patients with primary esophageal squamous cell carcinoma. Repertoires from samples obtained before paclitaxel-nedaplatin therapy were compared with repertoires from samples obtained after paclitaxel-nedaplatin therapy.

Libraries were constructed by PCR. Sequenced on a HiSeq X Ten. High-throughput sequencing was used to characterize TCR repertoires. The raw public data were reprocessed by TCRdb itself: fastp quality trimming at Q25, MiXCR clonotype calling, in-frame beta chains only. Rows with a matching CDR3 protein are joined into one entry that keeps the most common DNA and genes. The sample table records about 19,000 distinct CDR3 sequences; roughly 50% of these occur just once. The ten largest make up 25% to 35% of the sample. On this clonotype itself: Its target antigen remains unknown. Per-base qualities were not stored, and no clone one base away is much larger.

CDR1 and CDR2 (MNHEY, SVGEGT) derive from the germline V gene. The germline V and J ends show losses of 5 bases and 2 bases respectively, and no gene match explains 6 bases of the junction. From its cysteine to its phenylalanine, the CDR3 spans 15 amino acids. Solely the CDR3 DNA is kept, with 45 bases framed from the first base. General conclusions and limits of the study: Immediate and substantial changes in clonotype frequency were induced by paclitaxel-nedaplatin therapy, and contraction rather than amplification was more likely to be observed among abundant clones. The analysis included only a handful of patients with esophageal squamous cell carcinoma, making the cohort small. Tumor-infiltrating lymphocytes after treatment appeared to come partly from peripheral T cells migrating into the tumor, rather than solely from local clonal changes. A significant increase in TCR diversity was observed in peripheral T cells after chemotherapy, whereas no such increase was observed in tumor-infiltrating lymphocytes.

Sample time point, as interpreted from the label and publication: after preoperative PTX-NDP chemotherapy. Before surgery, patients were given paclitaxel-nedaplatin as preoperative chemotherapy. The rearranged chain carries TRBV6-2 or TRBV6-3 and TRBJ2-7, with 10 bases in between that match TRBD1. This sample was obtained from a patient given preoperative chemotherapy. The clonotype comes from a human donor with esophageal squamous cell carcinoma. The donor label of this sample is uncertain. The nucleotide sequence reads TGTGCCAGCAGTCTCCGGGACAGGGGTGCCTACGAGCAGTACTTC. Translated, this gives CASSLRDRGAYEQYF.